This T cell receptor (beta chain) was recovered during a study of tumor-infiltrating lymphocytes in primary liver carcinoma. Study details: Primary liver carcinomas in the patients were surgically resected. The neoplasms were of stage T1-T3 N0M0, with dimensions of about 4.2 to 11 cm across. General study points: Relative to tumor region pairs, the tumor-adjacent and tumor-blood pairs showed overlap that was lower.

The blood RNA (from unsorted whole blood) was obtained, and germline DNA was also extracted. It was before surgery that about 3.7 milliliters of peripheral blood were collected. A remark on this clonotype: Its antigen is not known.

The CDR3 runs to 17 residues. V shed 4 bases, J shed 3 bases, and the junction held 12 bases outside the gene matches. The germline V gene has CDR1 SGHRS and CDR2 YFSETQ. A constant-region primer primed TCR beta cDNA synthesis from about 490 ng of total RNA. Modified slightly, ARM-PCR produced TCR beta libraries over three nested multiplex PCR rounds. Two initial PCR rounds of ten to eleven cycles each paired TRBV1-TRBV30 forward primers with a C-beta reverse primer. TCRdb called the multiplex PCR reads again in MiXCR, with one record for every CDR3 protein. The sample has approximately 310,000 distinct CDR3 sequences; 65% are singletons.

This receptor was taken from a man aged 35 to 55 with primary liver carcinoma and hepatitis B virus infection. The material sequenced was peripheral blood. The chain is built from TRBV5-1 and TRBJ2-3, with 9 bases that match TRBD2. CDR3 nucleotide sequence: TGCGCCAGCAGCCTGGGGGTTCTAGCGGGAACTACAGATACGCAGTATTTT. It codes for CASSLGVLAGTTDTQYF.